Here is one TCR beta chain with its context. Its antigen is undetermined. Germline CDR1 SGHTA, CDR2 FQGNSA. This CDR3 is built from 17 residues. V lost 2 bases, J lost 2 bases, and 9 bases stayed unmatched. MiXCR, run by TCRdb on the reads, gives a single entry per CDR3 protein. The table has about 740,000 distinct CDR3 sequences, less than 40% seen once. These data originate in a study of T cell repertoires in cytomegalovirus infection. Overall study: A matching HLA type, together with CMV infection, was signaled by public TCR beta signatures. Study results and limitations: The cumulative frequency of public TCR beta families identified carriers of CMV plus the relevant HLA. Dominant in the ex vivo response were TCR beta clonotypes restricted by HLA-C and specific for CMV.

V is TRBV7-2 and J is TRBJ2-7; TRBD2 matches at 10 bases. The sequencing sample was made of PBMCs. The sequence was collected from a human donor in good health (CMV status not recorded). Some clones in this sample may be carry-over from other donors' samples. The CDR3: CASSLRFRTSGTYEQYF. CDR3 sequence (DNA): TGTGCCAGCAGCTTACGTTTTCGGACTAGCGGAACCTACGAGCAGTACTTC. The whole variable domain, remainder taken from reference TRBV7-2 and TRBJ2-7, is GAGVSQSPSNKVTEKGKDVELRCDPISGHTALYWYRQSLGQGLEFLIYFQGNSAPDKSGLPSDRFSAERTGGSVSTLTIQRTQQEDSAVYLCASSLRFRTSGTYEQYFGPGTRLTVT.